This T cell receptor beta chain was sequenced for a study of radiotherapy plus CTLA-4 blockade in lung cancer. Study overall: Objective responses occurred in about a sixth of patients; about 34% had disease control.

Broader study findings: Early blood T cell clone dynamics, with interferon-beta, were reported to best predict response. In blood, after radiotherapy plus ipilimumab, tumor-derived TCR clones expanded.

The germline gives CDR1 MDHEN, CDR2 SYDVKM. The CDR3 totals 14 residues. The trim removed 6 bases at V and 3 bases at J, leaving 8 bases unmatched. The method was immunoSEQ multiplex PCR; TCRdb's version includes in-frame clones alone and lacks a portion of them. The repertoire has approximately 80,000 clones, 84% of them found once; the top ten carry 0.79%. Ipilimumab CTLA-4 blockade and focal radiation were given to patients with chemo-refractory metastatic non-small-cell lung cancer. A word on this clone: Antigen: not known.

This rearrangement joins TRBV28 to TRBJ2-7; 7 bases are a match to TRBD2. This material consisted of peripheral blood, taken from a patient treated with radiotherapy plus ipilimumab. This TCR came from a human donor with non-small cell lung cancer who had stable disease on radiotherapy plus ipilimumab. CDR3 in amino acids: CASSQSGAHYEQYF. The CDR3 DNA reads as TGTGCCAGCAGCCAGAGCGGGGCCCACTACGAGCAGTACTTC.